This record looks at one TCR beta chain sequence and its context. This sample was included in a study of blood T cell repertoires in COVID-19. Overall study context: Both acute and convalescent COVID-19 samples were obtained from the United States, Italy and Spain. The cDNA or gDNA used as material had been derived from T cells, B-cell-depleted T cells, or PBMCs.

Sequencing used immunoSEQ multiplex PCR; TCRdb keeps in-frame clones, though not all of them. This table holds about 240,000 clones, roughly 90% found once. CDR3 length equals 13 residues. V lost 3 bases to trimming and J lost 7 bases, with 13 bases between them. The germline CDR1 and CDR2 sequences are MGHDK and SYGVNS. The J gene is TRBJ2-7, the V gene TRBV25-1; a possible D gene is TRBD1 (5 bases). The sequencing input was peripheral blood. This clonotype was sampled from a man aged 55 to 70 with acute or convalescent COVID-19. The CDR3 DNA is TGTGCCAGCAGTGAGTCGGACATAAGGGAGCAGTACTTC. Translation: CASSESDIREQYF.